The rows below give T cell receptor beta chains drawn from one sample of a study of cytomegalovirus exposure and HLA in healthy donors. TCRdb's copy holds only in-frame clones and misses some; the assay was immunoSEQ multiplex PCR. In the table there are 200,000 to 250,000 clones, more than 75% of which are singletons. The sample was PBMCs. These receptors originate from a man aged 18 to 35 in good health and CMV-seropositive. The conserved cysteine and the conserved F or W are not part of the CDR3 here. A row's size may be missing; if present it is once, few, many or a size class.

cdr3_aa,v_call,j_call,clone_size
ASSYFKREGRHEQF,TRBV6-5,TRBJ2-1,NA
ASSPRGSEAF,TRBV6-5,TRBJ1-1,NA
ASSPDLGGAYEQY,TRBV27,TRBJ2-7,NA
ASSLEGVGETQY,TRBV7-6,TRBJ2-5,once
AWRGPGTGTEAF,TRBV30,TRBJ1-1,NA
ASSFQLAGVEQF,TRBV27,TRBJ2-1,NA
AWRRLSINEKLF,TRBV30,TRBJ1-4,NA
ASSIGDRRQETQY,TRBV14,TRBJ2-5,NA
ASSRRGASTDTQY,TRBV19,TRBJ2-3,NA
ASYGGEMNTEAF,TRBV18,TRBJ1-1,NA
ASRRPGQGADNYGYT,TRBV19,TRBJ1-2,NA
ASSDGYEQY,TRBV10-2,TRBJ2-7,NA
ASSQRMADLNTEAF,TRBV5-1,TRBJ1-1,once
ASSLSGQSTEAF,TRBV27,TRBJ1-1,NA
AISERLLADNEQF,TRBV10-3,TRBJ2-1,NA
ASSSPGQGAFKYGYT,TRBV5-1,TRBJ1-2,NA
ASGRKEGTEAF,TRBV27,TRBJ1-1,NA
ASSRQLETQY,TRBV14,TRBJ2-5,NA
ASSLVPSLNTEAF,TRBV7-2,TRBJ1-1,NA